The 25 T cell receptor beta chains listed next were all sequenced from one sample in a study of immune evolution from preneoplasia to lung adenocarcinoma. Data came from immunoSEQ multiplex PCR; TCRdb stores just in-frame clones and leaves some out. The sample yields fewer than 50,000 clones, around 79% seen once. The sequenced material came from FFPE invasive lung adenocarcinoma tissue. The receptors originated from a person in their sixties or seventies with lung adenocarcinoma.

The CDR3 DNA is TGTGCCAGCAGCCTACGCGGGGCTATGTCGGGTGGCTACACCTTC. Residues: CASSLRGAMSGGYTF. The rearrangement joins TRBV6-5 to TRBJ1-2; tentatively, D is TRBD1 (5 bases). The CDR3 consists of 15 residues. Germline CDR1 and CDR2: MNHEY and SVGAGI. V lost 6 bases and J lost 7, with 21 bases in between.

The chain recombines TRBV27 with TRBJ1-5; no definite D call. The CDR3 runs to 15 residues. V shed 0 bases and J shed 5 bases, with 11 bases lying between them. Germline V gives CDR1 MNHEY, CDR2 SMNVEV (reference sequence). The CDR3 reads CASSLSWAADQPQHF. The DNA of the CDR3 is TGTGCCAGCAGTTTATCGTGGGCAGCTGATCAGCCCCAGCATTTT.

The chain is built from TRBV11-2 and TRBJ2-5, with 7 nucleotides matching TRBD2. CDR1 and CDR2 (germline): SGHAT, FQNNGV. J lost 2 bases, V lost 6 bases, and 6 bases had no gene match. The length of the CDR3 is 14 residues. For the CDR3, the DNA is TGTGCCAGCAGACTGAAGGGACTACAAGAGACCCAGTACTTC. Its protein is CASRLKGLQETQYF.

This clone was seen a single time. CDR3 bases: TGTGCCAGCAGCAGGACCAGCAACACTGAAGCTTTCTTT. Amino acids: CASSRTSNTEAFF. This sequence joins TRBV7-2 and TRBJ1-1, with no clear D. The V and J ends lost 5 bases and 2 bases respectively, with 9 bases between them. This CDR3 is 13 amino acids long. Looked up from germline, CDR1 is SGHTA and CDR2 is FQGNSA.

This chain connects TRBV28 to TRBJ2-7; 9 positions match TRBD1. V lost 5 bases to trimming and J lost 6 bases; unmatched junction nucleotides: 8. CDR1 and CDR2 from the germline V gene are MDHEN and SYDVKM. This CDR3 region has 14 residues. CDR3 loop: CASSPDRGDSEQYF. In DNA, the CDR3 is TGTGCCAGCAGTCCGGACAGGGGCGATTCCGAGCAGTACTTC.

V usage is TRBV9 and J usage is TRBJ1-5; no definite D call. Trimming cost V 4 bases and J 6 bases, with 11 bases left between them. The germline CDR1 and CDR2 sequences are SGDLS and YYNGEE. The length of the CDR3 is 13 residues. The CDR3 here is CASSSGVGQPQHF. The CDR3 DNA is TGTGCCAGCAGCTCCGGGGTAGGTCAGCCCCAGCATTTT.

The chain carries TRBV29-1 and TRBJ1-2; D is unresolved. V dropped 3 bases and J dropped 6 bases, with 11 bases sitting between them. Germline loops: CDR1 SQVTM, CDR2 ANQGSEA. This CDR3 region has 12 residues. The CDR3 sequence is CSVDRVIDGYTF. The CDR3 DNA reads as TGCAGCGTTGACCGGGTGATTGATGGCTACACCTTC.

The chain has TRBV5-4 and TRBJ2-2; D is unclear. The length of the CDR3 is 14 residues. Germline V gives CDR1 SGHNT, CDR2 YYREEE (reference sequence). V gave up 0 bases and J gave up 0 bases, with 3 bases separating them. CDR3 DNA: TGTGCCAGCAGCTTGGGTACGAACACCGGGGAGCTGTTTTTT. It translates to CASSLGTNTGELFF.

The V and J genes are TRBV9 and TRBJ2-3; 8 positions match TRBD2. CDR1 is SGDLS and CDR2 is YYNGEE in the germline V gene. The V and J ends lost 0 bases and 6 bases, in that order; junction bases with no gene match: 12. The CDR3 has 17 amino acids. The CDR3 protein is CASSVEGSGTRGDTQYF. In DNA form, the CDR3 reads TGTGCCAGCAGCGTAGAAGGTAGCGGGACGAGGGGGGATACGCAGTATTTT.

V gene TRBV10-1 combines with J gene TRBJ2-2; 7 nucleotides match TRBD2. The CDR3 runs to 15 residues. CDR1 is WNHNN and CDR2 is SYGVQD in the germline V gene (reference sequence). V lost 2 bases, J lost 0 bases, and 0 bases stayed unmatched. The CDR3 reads CASSEREANTGELFF. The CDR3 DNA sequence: TGCGCCAGCAGTGAGCGGGAGGCGAACACCGGGGAGCTGTTTTTT.

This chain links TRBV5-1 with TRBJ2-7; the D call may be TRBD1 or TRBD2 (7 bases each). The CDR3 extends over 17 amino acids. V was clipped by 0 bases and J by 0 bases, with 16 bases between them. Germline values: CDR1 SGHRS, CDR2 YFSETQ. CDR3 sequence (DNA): TGCGCCAGCAGCTTGGGGCGGGGGACAGATAGCTCCTACGAGCAGTACTTC. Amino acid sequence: CASSLGRGTDSSYEQYF.

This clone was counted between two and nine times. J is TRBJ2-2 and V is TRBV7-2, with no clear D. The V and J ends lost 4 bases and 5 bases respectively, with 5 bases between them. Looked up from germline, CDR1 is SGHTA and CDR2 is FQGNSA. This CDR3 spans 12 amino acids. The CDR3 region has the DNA TGTGCCAGCAGCTCGTATACCGGGGAGCTGTTTTTT. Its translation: CASSSYTGELFF. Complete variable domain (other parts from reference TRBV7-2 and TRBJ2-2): GAGVSQSPSNKVTEKGKDVELRCDPISGHTALYWYRQSLGQGLEFLIYFQGNSAPDKSGLPSDRFSAERTGGSVSTLTIQRTQQEDSAVYLCASSSYTGELFFGEGSRLTVL.

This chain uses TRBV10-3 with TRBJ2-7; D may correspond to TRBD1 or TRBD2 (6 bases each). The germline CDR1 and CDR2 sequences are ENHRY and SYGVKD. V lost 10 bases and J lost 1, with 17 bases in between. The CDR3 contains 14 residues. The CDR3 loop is CATKAEGQSYEQYF. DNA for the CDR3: TGTGCCACTAAGGCGGAGGGACAATCCTACGAGCAGTACTTC.

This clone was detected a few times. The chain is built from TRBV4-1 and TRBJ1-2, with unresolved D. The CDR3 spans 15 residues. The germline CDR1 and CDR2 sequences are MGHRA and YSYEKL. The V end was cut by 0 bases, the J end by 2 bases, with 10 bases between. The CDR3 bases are TGCGCCAGCAGCCAAGATGTTTCACAGAACTATGGCTACACCTTC. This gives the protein CASSQDVSQNYGYTF.

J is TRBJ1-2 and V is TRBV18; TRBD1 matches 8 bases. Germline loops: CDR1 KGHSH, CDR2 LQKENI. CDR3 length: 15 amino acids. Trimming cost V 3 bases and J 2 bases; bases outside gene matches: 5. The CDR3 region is CASSPTGDRNYGYTF. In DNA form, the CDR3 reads TGTGCCAGCTCACCGACAGGGGATCGGAACTATGGCTACACCTTC. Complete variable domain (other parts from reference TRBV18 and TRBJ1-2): NAGVMQNPRHLVRRRGQEARLRCSPMKGHSHVYWYRQLPEEGLKFMVYLQKENIIDESGMPKERFSAEFPKEGPSILRIQQVVRGDSAAYFCASSPTGDRNYGYTFGSGTRLTVV.

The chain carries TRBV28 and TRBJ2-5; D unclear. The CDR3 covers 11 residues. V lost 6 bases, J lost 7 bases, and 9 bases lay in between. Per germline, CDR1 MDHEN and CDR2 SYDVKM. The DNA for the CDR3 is TGTGCCAGCAGACAATGGGGGACCCAGTACTTC. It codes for CASRQWGTQYF.

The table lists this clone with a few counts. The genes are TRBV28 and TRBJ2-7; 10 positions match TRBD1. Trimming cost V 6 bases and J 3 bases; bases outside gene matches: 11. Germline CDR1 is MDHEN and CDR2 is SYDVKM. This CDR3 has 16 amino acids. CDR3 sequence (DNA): TGTGCCAGCAGGCGGACCGACAGGGGGCCCGGCTACGAGCAGTACTTC. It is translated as CASRRTDRGPGYEQYF.

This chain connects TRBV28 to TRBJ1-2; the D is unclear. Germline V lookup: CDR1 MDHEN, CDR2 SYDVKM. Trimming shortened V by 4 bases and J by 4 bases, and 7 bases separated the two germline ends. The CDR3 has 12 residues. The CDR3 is CASSSTSYGYTF. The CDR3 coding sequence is TGTGCCAGCAGTTCCACGAGCTATGGCTACACCTTC.

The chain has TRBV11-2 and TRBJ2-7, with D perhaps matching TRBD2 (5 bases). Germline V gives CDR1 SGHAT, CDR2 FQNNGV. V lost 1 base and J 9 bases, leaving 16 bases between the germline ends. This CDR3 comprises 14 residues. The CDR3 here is CASSLVTPDWAQYF. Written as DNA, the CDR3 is TGTGCCAGCAGCTTAGTGACGCCGGACTGGGCGCAGTACTTC.

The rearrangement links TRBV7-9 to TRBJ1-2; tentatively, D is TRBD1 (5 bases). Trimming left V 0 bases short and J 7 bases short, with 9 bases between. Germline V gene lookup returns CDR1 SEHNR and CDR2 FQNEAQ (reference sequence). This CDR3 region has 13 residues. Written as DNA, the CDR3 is TGTGCCAGCAGCTTAGCGCAGGGCGCTGGCTACACCTTC. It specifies CASSLAQGAGYTF.

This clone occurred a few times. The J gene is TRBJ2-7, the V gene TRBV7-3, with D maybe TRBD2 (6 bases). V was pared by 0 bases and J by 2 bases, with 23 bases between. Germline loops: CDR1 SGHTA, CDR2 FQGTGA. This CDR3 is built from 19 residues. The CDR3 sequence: CASSLTGGGSGVAAYEQYF. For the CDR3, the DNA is TGTGCCAGCAGCTTAACTGGCGGTGGTTCGGGGGTTGCGGCCTACGAGCAGTACTTC. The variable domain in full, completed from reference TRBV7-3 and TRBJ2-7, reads GAGVSQTPSNKVTEKGKYVELRCDPISGHTALYWYRQSLGQGPEFLIYFQGTGAADDSGLPNDRFFAVRPEGSVSTLKIQRTERGDSAVYLCASSLTGGGSGVAAYEQYFGPGTRLTVT.

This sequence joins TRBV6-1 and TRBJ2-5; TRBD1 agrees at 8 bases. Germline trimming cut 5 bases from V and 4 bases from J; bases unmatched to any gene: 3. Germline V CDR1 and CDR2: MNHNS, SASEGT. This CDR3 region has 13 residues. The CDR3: CASSKDRVETQYF. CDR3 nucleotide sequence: TGTGCCAGCAGTAAGGACAGGGTAGAGACCCAGTACTTC.

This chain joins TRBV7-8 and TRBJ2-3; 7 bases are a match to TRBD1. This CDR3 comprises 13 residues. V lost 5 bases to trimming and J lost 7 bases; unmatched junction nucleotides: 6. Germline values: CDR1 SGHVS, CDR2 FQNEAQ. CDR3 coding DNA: TGTGCCAGCAGCGAGACAGGGAGCCATACGCAGTATTTT. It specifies CASSETGSHTQYF.

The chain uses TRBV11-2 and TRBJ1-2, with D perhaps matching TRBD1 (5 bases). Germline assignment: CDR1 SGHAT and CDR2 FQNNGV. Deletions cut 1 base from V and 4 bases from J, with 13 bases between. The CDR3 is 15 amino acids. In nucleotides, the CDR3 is TGTGCCAGCAGCTTAGTGGCAGGGTGGGTCTATGGCTACACCTTC. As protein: CASSLVAGWVYGYTF.

Here the CDR3 reads CASSTMGSPQHF. The DNA of the CDR3 is TGTGCCAGTAGTACCATGGGATCCCCCCAGCATTTT. This chain joins TRBV19 and TRBJ1-5, with unresolved D. The germline V and J ends were trimmed by 4 bases and 10 bases, with 11 bases remaining between them. The CDR3 contains 12 residues. The germline V gene has CDR1 LNHDA and CDR2 SQIVND (reference sequence).